A selection of T cell receptor beta chains follows, all from one sample in a study of sequential checkpoint blockade in melanoma. The method was immunoSEQ multiplex PCR; TCRdb's version includes in-frame clones alone and lacks a portion of them. The table has fewer than 15,000 clones, around 80% seen once. Specimen: CD8+ T cells sorted from blood (inferred from file names), collected from a patient given nivolumab and ipilimumab in sequence. These receptors were obtained from a human donor with melanoma. Both conserved end residues are part of each CDR3. The D gene is left open where the match is weak. Part of the rows lack a size; the others show once, few, many or a class for expanded clones.

V	J	D	size	DNA	CDR3
TRBV25-1	TRBJ1-2	NA	NA	TGTGCCAGCAGTGGGGGACAAAGGGCTGGCTACACCTTC	CASSGGQRAGYTF
TRBV10-3	TRBJ1-5	TRBD1	NA	TGTGCCATCAGTGATGGGGGCAGGGGGAGCAATCAGCCCCAGCATTTT	CAISDGGRGSNQPQHF
TRBV28	TRBJ1-5	NA	NA	TGTGCCAGCAGTTTAGCAACAGCCGCGGGTCAGCCCCAGCATTTT	CASSLATAAGQPQHF
TRBV11-3	TRBJ2-7	NA	NA	TGTGCCAGCAGCCCTGGCCAGGGATCCTACGAGCAGTACTTC	CASSPGQGSYEQYF
TRBV27	TRBJ1-1	TRBD1	NA	TGTGCCAGCACCCCAGGGGGAAACACTGAAGCTTTCTTT	CASTPGGNTEAFF
TRBV9	TRBJ1-2	NA	NA	TGTGCCAGCAGCGTAGCGGAAGGGGTAACCTATGGCTACACCTTC	CASSVAEGVTYGYTF
TRBV7-9	TRBJ1-5	NA	NA	TGTGCCAGCAGCTTAACGGGACTCAATCAGCCCCAGCATTTT	CASSLTGLNQPQHF
TRBV7-9	TRBJ1-2	NA	NA	TGTGCCAGCAGCTTAGTAGGACTTATGGTATATGGCTACACCTTC	CASSLVGLMVYGYTF
TRBV6-5	TRBJ2-5	TRBD2	NA	TGTGCCAGCAGTTATACGGGGGGTGCAGAGACCCAGTACTTC	CASSYTGGAETQYF
TRBV5-6	TRBJ2-2	TRBD1	once	TGTGCCAGCACGAGACAGGGGAGAAGGAACACCGGGGAGCTGTTTTTT	CASTRQGRRNTGELFF
TRBV2	TRBJ2-1	TRBD2	NA	TGTGCCAGCAGTGCGGGGGGTGAGCAGTTCTTC	CASSAGGEQFF
TRBV28	TRBJ2-5	NA	NA	TGTGCCAGCAGTTTGATTGTAGGGAGAGCCCAGTACTTC	CASSLIVGRAQYF
TRBV21-1	TRBJ2-5	NA	NA	TGTGCCAGCAGCAAAAACGAACAGTCATCCGGGGAGCAGTACTTC	CASSKNEQSSGEQYF
TRBV6-5	TRBJ2-7	NA	NA	TGTGCCAGCCGCGGAGGGTCCTACGAGCAGTACTTC	CASRGGSYEQYF
TRBV11-3	TRBJ2-7	NA	NA	TGTGCCAGCAGCTTAAGGAGCTCCTACGAGCAGTACTTC	CASSLRSSYEQYF
TRBV7-3	TRBJ2-1	NA	few	TGTGCCAGCAGCTTGGGACTCGGCGGCAATGAGCAGTTCTTC	CASSLGLGGNEQFF
TRBV4-1	TRBJ1-1	NA	NA	TGCGCCAGCAGCCAAGATCTGAGGAACACTGAAGCTTTCTTT	CASSQDLRNTEAFF
TRBV6-5	TRBJ1-5	NA	NA	TGTGCCAGCAGTGTCGGAGGTAGCAATCAGCCCCAGCATTTT	CASSVGGSNQPQHF
TRBV9	TRBJ1-1	TRBD1	NA	TGTGCCAGCAGCGTAGCTACAGGGGCCTATTCTGAAGCTTTCTTT	CASSVATGAYSEAFF
TRBV9	TRBJ2-1	TRBD2	NA	TGTGCCAGCAGCCCGGGTGCGGGAGGTCTTTACAATGAGCAGTTCTTC	CASSPGAGGLYNEQFF
TRBV6-5	TRBJ2-7	NA	NA	TGTGCCAGCACTCCCCCTAGGGAGCAGTACTTC	CASTPPREQYF
TRBV7-6	TRBJ2-7	TRBD1	NA	TGTGCCAGCAGTAACCGGGACAGGGGTGTCTACGAGCAGTACTTC	CASSNRDRGVYEQYF